This record covers a single TCR beta chain. The treatment is: roughly 18 received Ad26.COV2.S at low or high dose, single or two shots; roughly five received placebo; per-sample allocation not given. All samples were drawn on day 63, counting from the first vaccine or placebo injection. The protocol was immunoSEQ multiplex PCR, while the TCRdb copy is restricted to in-frame clones and leaves out a portion. The data show about 410,000 clones, around nine tenths seen once. The CDR3 loop spans 19 amino acids. Germline-derived CDR1 and CDR2 are MDHEN and SYDVKM. V lost 5 bases, J lost 5 bases, and 20 bases stayed unmatched. The sample is drawn from a study of Ad26.COV2.S vaccination and SARS-CoV-2 variants.

The chain recombines TRBV28 with TRBJ2-5, with 10 bases aligning to TRBD2. This TCR was recovered from a person between 18 and 65 years old who received the Ad26.COV2.S COVID-19 vaccine or a placebo. The material sequenced was peripheral blood, taken in a trial of Ad26.COV2.S vaccine versus placebo. In DNA, the CDR3 is TGTGCCAGCAGTCACCCTATCTTGGCTAGCGGGAGAGACGGGGAGACCCAGTACTTC. It specifies CASSHPILASGRDGETQYF.